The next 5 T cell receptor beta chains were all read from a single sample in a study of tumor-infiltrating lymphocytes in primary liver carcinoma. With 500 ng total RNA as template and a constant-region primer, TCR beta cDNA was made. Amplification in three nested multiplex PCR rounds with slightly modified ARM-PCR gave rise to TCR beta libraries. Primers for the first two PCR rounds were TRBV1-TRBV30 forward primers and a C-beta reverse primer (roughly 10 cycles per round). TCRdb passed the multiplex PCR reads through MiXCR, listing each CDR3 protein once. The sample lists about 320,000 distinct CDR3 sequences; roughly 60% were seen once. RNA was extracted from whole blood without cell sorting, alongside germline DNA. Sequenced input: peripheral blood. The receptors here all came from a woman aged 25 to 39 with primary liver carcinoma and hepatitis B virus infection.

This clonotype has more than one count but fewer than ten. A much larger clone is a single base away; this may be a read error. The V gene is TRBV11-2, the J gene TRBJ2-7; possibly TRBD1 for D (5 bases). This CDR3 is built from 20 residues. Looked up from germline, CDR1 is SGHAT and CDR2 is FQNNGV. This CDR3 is CTSSFLIPARVLAWNYEQYF. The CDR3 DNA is TGTACCAGCAGCTTCTTAATCCCGGCCAGGGTCCTCGCCTGGAACTACGAGCAGTACTTC.

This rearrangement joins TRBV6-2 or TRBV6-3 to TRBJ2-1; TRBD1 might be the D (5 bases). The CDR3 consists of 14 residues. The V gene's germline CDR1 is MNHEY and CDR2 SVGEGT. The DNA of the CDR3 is TGTGCAAGCTGGTCCGTCATAGGGGCGAATGAGCAGTTCTTC. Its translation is CASWSVIGANEQFF.

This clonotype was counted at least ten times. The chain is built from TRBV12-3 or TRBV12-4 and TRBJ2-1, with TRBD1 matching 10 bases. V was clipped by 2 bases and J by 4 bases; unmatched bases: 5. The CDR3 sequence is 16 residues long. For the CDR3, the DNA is TGTGCCAGCAGTTTATTTGGGACAGGGGCGTACAATGAGCAGTTCTTC. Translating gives CASSLFGTGAYNEQFF.

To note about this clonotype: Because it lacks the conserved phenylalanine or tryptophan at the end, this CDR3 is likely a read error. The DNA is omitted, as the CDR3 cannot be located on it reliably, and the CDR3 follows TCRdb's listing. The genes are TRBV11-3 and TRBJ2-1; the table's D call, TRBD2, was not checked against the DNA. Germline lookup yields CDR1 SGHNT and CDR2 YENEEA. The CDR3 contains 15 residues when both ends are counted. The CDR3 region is CASSSAGLAGAEKFL.

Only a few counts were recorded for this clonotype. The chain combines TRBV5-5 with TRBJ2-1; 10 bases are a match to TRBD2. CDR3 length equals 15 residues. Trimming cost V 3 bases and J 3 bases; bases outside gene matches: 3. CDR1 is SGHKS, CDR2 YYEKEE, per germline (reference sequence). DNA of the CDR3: TGTGCCAGCAGCTCCGGGACTAGCGACTACAATGAGCAGTTCTTC. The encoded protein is CASSSGTSDYNEQFF. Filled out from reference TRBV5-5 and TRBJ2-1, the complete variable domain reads DAGVTQSPTHLIKTRGQQVTLRCSPISGHKSVSWYQQVLGQGPQFIFQYYEKEERGRGNFPDRFSARQFPNYSSELNVNALLLGDSALYLCASSSGTSDYNEQFFGPGTRLTVL.